The clone carrying this T cell receptor (beta chain) was found many times. This entry comes from a study of T cells in Graves' hyperthyroidism and ophthalmopathy. Germline CDR1 and CDR2: SGHTA and FQGNSA. The CDR3 consists of 14 residues. Trimming shortened V by 0 bases and J by 3 bases, and 9 bases separated the two germline ends. The CDR3 regions of TCR beta were amplified from RNA transcripts. HTBI primers drove first-round RT-PCR of the TCR CDR3. TCRdb recomputed calls from the multiplex PCR reads with MiXCR, one row per CDR3 protein. The repertoire holds about 520,000 distinct CDR3 sequences, with approximately 25% as singletons.

The V call is TRBV7-2, the J call TRBJ2-7; D not resolved. This clonotype was sampled from a woman younger than 45 with Graves' ophthalmopathy. Sequenced: blood. In nucleotides, the CDR3 is TGTGCCAGCAGCTTAGCCGGCGGCAACTACGAGCAGTACTTC. Protein sequence: CASSLAGGNYEQYF.